The present entry profiles one T cell receptor beta chain with its context. The length of the CDR3 is 15 residues. Unmatched junction bases numbered 13, after V lost 7 bases and J lost 5 bases. CDR1 is LNHDA and CDR2 is SQIVND in the germline V gene (reference sequence). These data are taken from a study of blood T cell repertoires in COVID-19. In the original processing: Amplification from reference gene primers served as the basis for estimated nucleated cell counts. Using immunoSEQ multiplex PCR, the repertoire was profiled, and TCRdb retains in-frame clones only, with some absent. V and J calls and clone size are copied from that table; D and trimming were computed from the DNA. The repertoire holds more than 130,000 clones, with around 80% as singletons.

The chain combines TRBV19 with TRBJ1-1, with 7 bases fitting TRBD1. The receptor was isolated from an elderly woman in a cohort sampled during active or convalescent COVID-19. The sample comprised peripheral blood. CDR3 loop: CASKPGTSRGTEAFF. As DNA, the CDR3 is TGTGCCAGTAAACCTGGGACTTCCAGGGGGACTGAAGCTTTCTTT.